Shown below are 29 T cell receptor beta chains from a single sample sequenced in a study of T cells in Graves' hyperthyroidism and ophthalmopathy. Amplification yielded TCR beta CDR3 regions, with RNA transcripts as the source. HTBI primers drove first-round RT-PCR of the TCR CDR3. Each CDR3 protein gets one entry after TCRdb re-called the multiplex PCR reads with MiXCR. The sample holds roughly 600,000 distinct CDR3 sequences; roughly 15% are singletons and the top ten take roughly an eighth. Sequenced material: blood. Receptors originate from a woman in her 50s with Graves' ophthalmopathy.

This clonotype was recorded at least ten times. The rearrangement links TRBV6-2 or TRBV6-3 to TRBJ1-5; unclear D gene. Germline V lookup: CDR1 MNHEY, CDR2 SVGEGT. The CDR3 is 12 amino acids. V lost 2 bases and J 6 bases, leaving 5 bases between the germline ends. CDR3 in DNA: TGTGCCAGCAGTTACAAGGCTCAGCCCCAGCATTTT. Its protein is CASSYKAQPQHF.

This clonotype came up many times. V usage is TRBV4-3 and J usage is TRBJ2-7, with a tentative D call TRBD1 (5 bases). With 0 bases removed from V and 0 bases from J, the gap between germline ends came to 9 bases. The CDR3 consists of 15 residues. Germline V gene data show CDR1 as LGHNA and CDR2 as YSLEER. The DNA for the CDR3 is TGCGCCAGCAGCCAAGATCTTAGGGGCTCCTACGAGCAGTACTTC. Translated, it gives CASSQDLRGSYEQYF.

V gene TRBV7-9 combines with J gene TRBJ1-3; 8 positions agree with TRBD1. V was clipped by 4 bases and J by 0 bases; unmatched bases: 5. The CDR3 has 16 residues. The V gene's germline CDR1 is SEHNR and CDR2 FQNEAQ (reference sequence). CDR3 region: CASSWDRTISGNTIYF. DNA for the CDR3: TGTGCCAGCAGCTGGGACAGGACGATCTCTGGAAACACCATATATTTT.

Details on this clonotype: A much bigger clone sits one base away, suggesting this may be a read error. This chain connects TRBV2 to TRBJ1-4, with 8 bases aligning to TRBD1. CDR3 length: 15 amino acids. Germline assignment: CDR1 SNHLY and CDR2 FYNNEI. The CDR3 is CASRKNRGGNEKLSF. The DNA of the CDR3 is TGTGCCAGCAGGAAGAACAGGGGGGGTAATGAAAAACTGTCTTTT.

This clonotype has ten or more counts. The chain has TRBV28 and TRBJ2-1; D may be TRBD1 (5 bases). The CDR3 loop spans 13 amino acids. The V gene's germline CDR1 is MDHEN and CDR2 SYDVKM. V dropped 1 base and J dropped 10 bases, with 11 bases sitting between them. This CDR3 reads CASSLSGFQEQFF. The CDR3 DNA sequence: TGTGCCAGCAGTTTATCAGGGTTCCAGGAGCAGTTCTTC.

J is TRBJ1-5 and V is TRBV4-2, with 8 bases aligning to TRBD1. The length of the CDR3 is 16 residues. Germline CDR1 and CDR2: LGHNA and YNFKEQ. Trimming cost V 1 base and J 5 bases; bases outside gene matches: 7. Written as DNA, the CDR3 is TGTGCCAGCAGCCAAGGGGCCGGACAGGGTTATCAGCCCCAGCATTTT. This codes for CASSQGAGQGYQPQHF.

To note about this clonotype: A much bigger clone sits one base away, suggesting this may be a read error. The CDR3 nucleotides are TGTGCCAGCAGCCCACCGGGACAGAGTTATTACGCGCAGTACTTC. It is translated as CASSPPGQSYYAQYF. V usage is TRBV3-1 and J usage is TRBJ2-7, with 7 bases lining up with TRBD1. This CDR3 is built from 15 residues. From germline, CDR1 is LGHDT and CDR2 YNNKEL (reference sequence).

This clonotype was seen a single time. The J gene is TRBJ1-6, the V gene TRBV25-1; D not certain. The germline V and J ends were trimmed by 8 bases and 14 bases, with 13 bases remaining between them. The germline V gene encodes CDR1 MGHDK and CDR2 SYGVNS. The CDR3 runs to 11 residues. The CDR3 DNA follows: TGTGCCAGCCGACGGACTTTGGCCCTCCACTTT. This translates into CASRRTLALHF.

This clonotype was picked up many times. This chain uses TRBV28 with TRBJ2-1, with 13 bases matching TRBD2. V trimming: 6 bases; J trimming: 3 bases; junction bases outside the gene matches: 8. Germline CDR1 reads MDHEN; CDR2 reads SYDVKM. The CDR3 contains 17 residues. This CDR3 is CASRSGTSGVYYNEQFF. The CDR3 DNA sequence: TGTGCCAGCAGATCTGGGACTAGCGGGGTCTACTACAATGAGCAGTTCTTC.

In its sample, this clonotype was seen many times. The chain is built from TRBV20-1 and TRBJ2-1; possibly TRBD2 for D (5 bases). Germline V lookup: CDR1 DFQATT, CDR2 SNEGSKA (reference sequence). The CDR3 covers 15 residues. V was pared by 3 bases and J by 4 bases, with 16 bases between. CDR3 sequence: CSASFAGLVYNEQFF. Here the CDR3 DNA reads TGCAGTGCTAGTTTCGCGGGTTTAGTTTACAATGAGCAGTTCTTC.

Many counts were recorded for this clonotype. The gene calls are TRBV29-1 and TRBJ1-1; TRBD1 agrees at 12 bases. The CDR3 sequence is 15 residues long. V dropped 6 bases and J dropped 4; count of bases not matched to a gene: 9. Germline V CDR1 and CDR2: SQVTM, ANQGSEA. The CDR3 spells CSVVPGQGAGTEAFF. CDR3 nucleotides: TGCAGCGTGGTCCCGGGACAGGGGGCTGGCACTGAAGCTTTCTTT.

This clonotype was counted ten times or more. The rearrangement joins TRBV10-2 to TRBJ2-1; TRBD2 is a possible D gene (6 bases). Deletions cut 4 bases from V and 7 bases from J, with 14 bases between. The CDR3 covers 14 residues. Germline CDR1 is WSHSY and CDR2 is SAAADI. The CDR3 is CASSGSGAVNEQFF. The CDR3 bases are TGCGCCAGCAGTGGGTCGGGAGCGGTTAATGAGCAGTTCTTC.

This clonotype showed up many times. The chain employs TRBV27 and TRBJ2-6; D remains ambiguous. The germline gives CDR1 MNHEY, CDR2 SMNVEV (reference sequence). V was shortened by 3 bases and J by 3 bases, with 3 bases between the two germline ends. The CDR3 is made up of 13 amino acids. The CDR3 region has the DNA TGTGCCAGCAGTTTGGATGGGGCCAACGTCCTGACTTTC. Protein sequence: CASSLDGANVLTF.

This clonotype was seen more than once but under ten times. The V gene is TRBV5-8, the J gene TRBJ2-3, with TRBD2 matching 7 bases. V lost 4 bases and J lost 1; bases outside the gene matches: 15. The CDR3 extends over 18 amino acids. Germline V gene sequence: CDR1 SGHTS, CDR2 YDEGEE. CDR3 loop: CASSQDPLAALGTDTQYF. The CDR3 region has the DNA TGTGCCAGCAGCCAAGACCCTCTAGCGGCACTTGGCACAGATACGCAGTATTTT.

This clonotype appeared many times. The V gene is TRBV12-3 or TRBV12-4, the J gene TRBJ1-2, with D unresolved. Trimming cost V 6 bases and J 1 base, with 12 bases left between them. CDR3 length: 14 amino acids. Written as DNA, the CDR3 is TGTGCCAGCAGACTCGGACCGAATAACTATGGCTACACCTTC. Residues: CASRLGPNNYGYTF.

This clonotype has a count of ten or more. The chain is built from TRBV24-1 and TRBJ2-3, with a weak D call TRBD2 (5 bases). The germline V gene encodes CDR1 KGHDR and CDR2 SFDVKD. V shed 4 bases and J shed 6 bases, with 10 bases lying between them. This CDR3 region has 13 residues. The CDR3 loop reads CATSELLDDTQYF. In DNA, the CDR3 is TGTGCCACCAGTGAGCTACTAGACGATACGCAGTATTTT.

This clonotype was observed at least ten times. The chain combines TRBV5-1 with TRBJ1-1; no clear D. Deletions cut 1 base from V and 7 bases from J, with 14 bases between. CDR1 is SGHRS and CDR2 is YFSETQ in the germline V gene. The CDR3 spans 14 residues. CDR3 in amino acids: CASSLMSEHDEAFF. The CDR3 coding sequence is TGCGCCAGCAGCTTGATGTCCGAACATGATGAAGCTTTCTTT.

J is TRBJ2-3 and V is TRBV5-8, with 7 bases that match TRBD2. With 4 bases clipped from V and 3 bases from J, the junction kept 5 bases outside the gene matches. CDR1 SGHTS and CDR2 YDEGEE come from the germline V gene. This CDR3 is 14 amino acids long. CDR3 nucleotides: TGTGCCAGCAGCGTGGGACTATTTACAGATACGCAGTATTTT. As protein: CASSVGLFTDTQYF.

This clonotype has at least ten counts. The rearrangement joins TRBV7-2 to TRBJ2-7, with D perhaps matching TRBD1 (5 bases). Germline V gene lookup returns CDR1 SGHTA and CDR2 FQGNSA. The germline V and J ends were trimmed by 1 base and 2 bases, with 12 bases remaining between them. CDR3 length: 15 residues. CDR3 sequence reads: CASSLGGQEAYEQYF. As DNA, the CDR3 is TGTGCCAGCAGCTTAGGGGGCCAGGAAGCCTACGAGCAGTACTTC.

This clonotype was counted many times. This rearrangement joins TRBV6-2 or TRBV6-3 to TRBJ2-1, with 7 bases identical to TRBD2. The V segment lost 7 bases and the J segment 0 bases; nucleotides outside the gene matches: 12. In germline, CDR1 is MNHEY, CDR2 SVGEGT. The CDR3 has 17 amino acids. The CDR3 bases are TGTGCCAGCATATCTACGGGAGGACTCGTCTCCTACAATGAGCAGTTCTTC. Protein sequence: CASISTGGLVSYNEQFF.

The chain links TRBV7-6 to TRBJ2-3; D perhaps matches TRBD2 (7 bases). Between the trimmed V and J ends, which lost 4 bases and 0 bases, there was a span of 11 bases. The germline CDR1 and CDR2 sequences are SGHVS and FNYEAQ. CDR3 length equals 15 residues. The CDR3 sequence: CASSWGGASTDTQYF. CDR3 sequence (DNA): TGTGCCAGCAGCTGGGGGGGGGCGAGCACAGATACGCAGTATTTT.

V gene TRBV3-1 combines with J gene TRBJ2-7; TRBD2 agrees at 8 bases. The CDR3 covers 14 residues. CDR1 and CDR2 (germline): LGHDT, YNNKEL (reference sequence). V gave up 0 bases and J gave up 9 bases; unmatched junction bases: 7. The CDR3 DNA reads TGTGCCAGCAGCCAAGAGCGGGAGGTGGTGGTGCAGTACTTC. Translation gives CASSQEREVVVQYF.

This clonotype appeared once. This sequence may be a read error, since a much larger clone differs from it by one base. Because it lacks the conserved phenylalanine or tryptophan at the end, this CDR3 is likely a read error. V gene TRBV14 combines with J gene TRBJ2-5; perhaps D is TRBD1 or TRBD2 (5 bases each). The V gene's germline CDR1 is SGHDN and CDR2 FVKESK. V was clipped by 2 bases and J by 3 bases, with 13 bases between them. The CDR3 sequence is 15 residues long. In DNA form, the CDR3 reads TGTGCCAGCAGCCAAACCGGGACGGGAAAAGAGACCCAGTACCTC. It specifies CASSQTGTGKETQYL.

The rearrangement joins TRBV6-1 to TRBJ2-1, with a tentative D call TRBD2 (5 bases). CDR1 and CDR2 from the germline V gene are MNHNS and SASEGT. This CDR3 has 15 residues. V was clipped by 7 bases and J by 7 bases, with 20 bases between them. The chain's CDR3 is CASTTGVYKFNEQFF. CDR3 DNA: TGTGCCAGCACCACCGGGGTTTATAAGTTTAATGAGCAGTTCTTC.

The CDR3 coding sequence is TGTGCCAGCAGTTACAGGGACTCGCTAGCGGGAGAGTTTAGGACCAAAAACATTCAGTACTTC. Translation gives CASSYRDSLAGEFRTKNIQYF. V is TRBV6-5 and J is TRBJ2-4, with 10 bases that match TRBD2. Trimming removed 2 bases from V and 2 bases from J; junction bases left unmatched: 18. Germline assignment: CDR1 MNHEY and CDR2 SVGAGI. This CDR3 has 21 residues.

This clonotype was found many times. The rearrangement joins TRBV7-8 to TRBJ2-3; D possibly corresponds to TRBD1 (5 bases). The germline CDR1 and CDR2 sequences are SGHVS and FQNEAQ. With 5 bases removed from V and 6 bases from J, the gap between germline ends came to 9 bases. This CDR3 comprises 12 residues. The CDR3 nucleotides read TGTGCCAGCAGCCCCAACAGGGATACGCAGTATTTT. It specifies CASSPNRDTQYF.

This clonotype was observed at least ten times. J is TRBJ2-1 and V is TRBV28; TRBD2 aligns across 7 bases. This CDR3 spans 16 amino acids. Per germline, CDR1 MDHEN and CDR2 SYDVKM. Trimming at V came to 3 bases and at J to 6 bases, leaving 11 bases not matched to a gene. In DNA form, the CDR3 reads TGTGCCAGCAGTTTTGGGGACTATCGCCCCCCCAATGAGCAGTTCTTC. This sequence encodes CASSFGDYRPPNEQFF.

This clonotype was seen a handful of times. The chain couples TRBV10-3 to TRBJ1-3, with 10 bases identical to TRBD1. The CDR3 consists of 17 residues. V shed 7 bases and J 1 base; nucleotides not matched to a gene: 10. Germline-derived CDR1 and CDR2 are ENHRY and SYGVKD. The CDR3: CAITPTGGPSSGNTIYF. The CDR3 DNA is TGTGCCATCACCCCGACAGGGGGCCCTTCATCTGGAAACACCATATATTTT.

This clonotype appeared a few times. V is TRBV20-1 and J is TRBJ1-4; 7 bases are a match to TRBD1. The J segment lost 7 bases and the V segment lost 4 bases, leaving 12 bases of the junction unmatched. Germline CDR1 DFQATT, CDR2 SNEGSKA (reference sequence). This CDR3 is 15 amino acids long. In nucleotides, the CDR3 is TGCAGTGCTACCCCAGACAGGGTTATTGGTGAAAAACTGTTTTTT. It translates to CSATPDRVIGEKLFF.